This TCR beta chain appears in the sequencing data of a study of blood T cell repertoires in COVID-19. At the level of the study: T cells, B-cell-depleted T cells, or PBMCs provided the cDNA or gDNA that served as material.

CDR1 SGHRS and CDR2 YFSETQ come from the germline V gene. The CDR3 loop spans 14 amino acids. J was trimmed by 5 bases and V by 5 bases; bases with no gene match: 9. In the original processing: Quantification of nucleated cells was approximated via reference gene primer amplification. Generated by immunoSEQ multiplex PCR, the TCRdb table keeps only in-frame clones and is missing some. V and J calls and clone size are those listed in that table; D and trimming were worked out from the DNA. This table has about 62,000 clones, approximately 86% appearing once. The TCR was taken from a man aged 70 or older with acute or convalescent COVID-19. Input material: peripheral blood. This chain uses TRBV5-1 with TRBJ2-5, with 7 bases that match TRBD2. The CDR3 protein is CASSPFMGGETQYF. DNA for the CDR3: TGCGCCAGCAGTCCGTTTATGGGGGGGGAGACCCAGTACTTC.